The T cell receptor (beta chain) under discussion was sequenced for a study of cytomegalovirus exposure and HLA in healthy donors. Findings of the study overall: TCR beta sequences reportedly predicted the HLA-A and HLA-B alleles of most subjects accurately. Upon later analysis, HLA-associated TCR beta chains proved more clonally expanded than other, equally common chains. In a later analysis, across HLA loci, associated TCR counts were highest for DRB1, lowest for HLA-C.

A note on this clone: Antigen unknown.

CDR1 is SGHRS, CDR2 YFSETQ, per germline. CDR3 length: 17 residues. Trimming left V 5 bases short and J 8 bases short, with 25 bases between. Researchers ran the PCR with 60 Vbeta and 13 Jbeta primers. Repertoires were generated with immunoSEQ multiplex PCR, while TCRdb's copy carries only in-frame clones and drops some. The sample lists over 150,000 clones, 65% to 80% occurring once. What was sequenced was PBMCs. This TCR was sampled from a man between 35 and 55 years old in good health and CMV-seronegative. The rearrangement links TRBV5-1 to TRBJ1-4; D uncertain. The DNA for the CDR3 is TGCGCCAGCAGGGTGTGGCCCCCCGACGGTCGGGAAGAAAAACTGTTTTTT. Translation gives CASRVWPPDGREEKLFF.